This TCR beta chain is drawn from a study of cytomegalovirus exposure and HLA in healthy donors. The wider study: The 110 million or so unique TCR beta sequences, from approximately 170 million T cells, were found by an earlier analysis. Study outcomes and limitations: Most of the TCR beta V segments (in an earlier analysis) were productive either about 87% or about 30% of the time. V- and J-gene trimming of TCR beta was linked (in a later analysis) to a missense DCLRE1C variant.

Regarding donors, all were healthy bone marrow donors. Points on this clone: Its matching antigen is unknown.

The CDR3 is 14 residues long. Deletions cut 6 bases from V and 3 bases from J, with 15 bases between. CDR1 is MNHEY and CDR2 is SVGAGI in the germline V gene. PCR employed 60 Vbeta and 13 Jbeta primers. Here immunoSEQ multiplex PCR was the method, and the copy in TCRdb shows in-frame clones only, minus some. The profile shows about 160,000 clones, approximately 88% of them singletons. The TCR comes from a man aged 25-45 years in good health and CMV-seronegative. The sample consisted of PBMCs. The chain carries TRBV6-5 and TRBJ2-7; possibly TRBD1 for D (7 bases). The CDR3 protein is CASSPGTAGYEQYF. For the CDR3, the DNA is TGTGCCAGCAGCCCTGGGACAGCGGGCTACGAGCAGTACTTC.